These T cell receptor beta chains were read from a single sample in a study of Graves' ophthalmopathy and Graves' hyperthyroidism. A single record per CDR3 protein comes from TCRdb applying MiXCR to the multiplex PCR reads. The sample yields approximately 700,000 distinct CDR3 sequences, about two fifths seen once. The sequenced material came from peripheral blood. These receptors came from an adult man with Graves' ophthalmopathy. The CDR3 runs from the conserved cysteine through the conserved F or W. D genes are given only for firm matches. A row's size may be missing; if present it is once, few, many or a size class.

clone_size: NA; j_call: TRBJ2-6; v_call: TRBV7-9; d_call: NA; cdr3_nt: TGTGCCAGCAGGGCTGGACAGAACGTCCTGACTTTC; cdr3_aa: CASRAGQNVLTF
clone_size: many; j_call: TRBJ2-3; v_call: TRBV15; d_call: TRBD2; cdr3_nt: TGTGCCACCAGCAGAGGACTAGCGGATTCAGATACGCAGTATTTT; cdr3_aa: CATSRGLADSDTQYF
clone_size: NA; j_call: TRBJ2-3; v_call: TRBV19; d_call: NA; cdr3_nt: TGTGCCAGTAGCCGGCCGGGGGACACAGATACGCAGTATTTT; cdr3_aa: CASSRPGDTDTQYF
clone_size: many; j_call: TRBJ2-7; v_call: TRBV7-8; d_call: NA; cdr3_nt: TGTGCCAGCAGCTTAGTTCGTTCTGGCTACGAGCAGTACTTC; cdr3_aa: CASSLVRSGYEQYF
clone_size: many; j_call: TRBJ1-3; v_call: TRBV7-2; d_call: NA; cdr3_nt: TGTGCCAGCGGGCAGCAAACTGGAAACACCATATATTTT; cdr3_aa: CASGQQTGNTIYF
clone_size: many; j_call: TRBJ1-6; v_call: TRBV9; d_call: NA; cdr3_nt: TGTGCCAGCAGCGTAGCTCCCAGGGGTACTTCACCCCTCCACTTT; cdr3_aa: CASSVAPRGTSPLHF
clone_size: many; j_call: TRBJ2-2; v_call: TRBV2; d_call: TRBD2; cdr3_nt: TGTGCCAGCAGTGAATTCTCGGCGGGAGAGGGCGGGGAGCTGTTTTTT; cdr3_aa: CASSEFSAGEGGELFF
clone_size: NA; j_call: TRBJ1-6; v_call: TRBV2; d_call: NA; cdr3_nt: TGTGCCAGCAGTATACTACAGAGCTCCTATAATTCACCCCTCCACTTT; cdr3_aa: CASSILQSSYNSPLHF
clone_size: many; j_call: TRBJ1-1; v_call: TRBV29-1; d_call: NA; cdr3_nt: TGCAGCGTTCCGGGGAACACTGAAGCTTTCTTT; cdr3_aa: CSVPGNTEAFF
clone_size: NA; j_call: TRBJ1-2; v_call: TRBV20-1; d_call: NA; cdr3_nt: TGCAGACGGGGAGGGGGGGTTGATCGCTACACCTTC; cdr3_aa: CRRGGGVDRYTF
clone_size: NA; j_call: TRBJ1-1; v_call: TRBV12-3/TRBV12-4; d_call: NA; cdr3_nt: TGTGCCAGCAGTTTAGCGGGGCCAGCGGCTTTCTTT; cdr3_aa: CASSLAGPAAFF
clone_size: many; j_call: TRBJ1-5; v_call: TRBV2; d_call: NA; cdr3_nt: TGTGCCAGCAGGCAGGGTTGGGGCAATCAGCCCCAGCATTTT; cdr3_aa: CASRQGWGNQPQHF
clone_size: many; j_call: TRBJ2-7; v_call: TRBV24-1; d_call: NA; cdr3_nt: TGTGCCACCAGTGTACAGGGAGGCGAGCAGTACTTC; cdr3_aa: CATSVQGGEQYF
clone_size: many; j_call: TRBJ2-7; v_call: TRBV7-2; d_call: TRBD2; cdr3_nt: TGTGCCAGCAGCTTAGTTTCCCGGGGGGGCCAATACGAGCAGTACTTC; cdr3_aa: CASSLVSRGGQYEQYF
clone_size: many; j_call: TRBJ1-2; v_call: TRBV6-6; d_call: TRBD1; cdr3_nt: TGTGCCAGCAGTTCTTCCCGGACAGGCGACAGTGGCTACACCTTC; cdr3_aa: CASSSSRTGDSGYTF
clone_size: many; j_call: TRBJ2-7; v_call: TRBV7-9; d_call: TRBD1; cdr3_nt: TGTGCCAGCAGCAGGACAGGGGTTGAATCCTACGAGCAGTACTTC; cdr3_aa: CASSRTGVESYEQYF
clone_size: NA; j_call: TRBJ1-2; v_call: TRBV7-2; d_call: NA; cdr3_nt: TGTGCCTGGCAATTCCGGCGAATCAAACACTATGGCTACACCTTC; cdr3_aa: CAWQFRRIKHYGYTF
clone_size: NA; j_call: TRBJ1-6; v_call: TRBV29-1; d_call: NA; cdr3_nt: TGCAGCGTTGTTGGTTGGGTAGCGGGGGAAAATTCACCCCTCCACTTT; cdr3_aa: CSVVGWVAGENSPLHF
clone_size: NA; j_call: TRBJ1-1; v_call: TRBV27; d_call: NA; cdr3_nt: TGTGCCAGCAGTTTATTCAGAGGAGGTGGGAACACTGAAGCTTTCTTT; cdr3_aa: CASSLFRGGGNTEAFF
clone_size: few; j_call: TRBJ2-7; v_call: TRBV11-3; d_call: NA; cdr3_nt: TGTGCCAGCAGCTCCGCCCGGCGGGGCGAGCAGTACTTC; cdr3_aa: CASSSARRGEQYF
clone_size: NA; j_call: TRBJ2-7; v_call: TRBV7-3; d_call: NA; cdr3_nt: TGTGCCAGCAGCTTAACGTTTGCAGGGATGTACGAGCAGTACTTC; cdr3_aa: CASSLTFAGMYEQYF
clone_size: many; j_call: TRBJ1-6; v_call: TRBV25-1; d_call: TRBD1; cdr3_nt: TGTGCCAGCTCATCTCGACAGGGGGATGGTTCACCCCTCCACTTT; cdr3_aa: CASSSRQGDGSPLHF